This T cell receptor beta chain originates from a study of CD8 T cells in Susac syndrome (dated by TCRdb to 2018 to 2020). Study-level background: Repertoire sequencing was used to test whether CD8+ T cell activation and differentiation in Susac syndrome was antigen driven. The study compared CD8+ T cell repertoire clonality among about a dozen healthy donors, around 14 Susac syndrome patients and about 16 multiple sclerosis patients. General findings and caveats noted by the study authors: The number of individuals in the TCR sequencing and HLA analysis was acknowledged as relatively small.

In regard to this clonotype: No antigen is known for it. Base qualities are not at hand, and no much larger clone is one base apart.

RNA was extracted using the RNeasy kit, and about 0.45 to 1 ug of the RNA was reverse transcribed with random hexamers. The immunoSEQ multiplex PCR assay, covering 54 Vbeta and 13 Jbeta segments, was used to amplify TCR beta CDR3 regions. Bias from PCR amplification was corrected by using a synthetic template baseline for primer optimization and for computational correction. Per the original workflow: Reads were assigned to V, D and J genes according to IMGT and analyzed in immunoSEQ Analyzer, with only productive sequences retained. To calculate clonality, Shannon entropy was normalized by log2 of the number of productive unique sequences and then subtracted from one. Public and private clones were assessed among the 100 most prevalent clones of each patient and control. Clones were defined as Susac-specific if absent from the healthy and MS cohorts, from around 1,000 published viral clones and from other ImmuneACCESS disease sequences. TCRdb passed the public sequencing reads through fastp at Q25 and MiXCR, retaining productive beta sequences. For every CDR3 protein sequence, its rows merge into one entry that carries the most common genes and DNA. TCRdb, not the authors, supplied the V and J calls. The sample table lists fewer than 350,000 distinct CDR3 sequences, approximately 91% of them with a count of one. About 0.17% of the sample is in the top ten clones.

Peripheral blood CD8+ and CD4+ T cells from healthy donors, Susac syndrome patients and multiple sclerosis patients were profiled using high-throughput TCR beta sequencing. The multiple sclerosis controls were treatment-naive patients whose relapsing-remitting disease, either stable or active, fulfilled the revised McDonald criteria. CD8+ TEMRA cells were enriched by FACS, while bulk CD8+ and CD4+ T cells were purified by magnetic negative isolation. Blood was drawn into EDTA tubes, processed within 24 hours, and PBMCs were isolated by density gradient centrifugation. PBMCs intended for TCR sequencing were frozen in liquid nitrogen and were later thawed in a 37 degrees C water bath. A purity of at least 90% was achieved for sorted or isolated CD4+, CD8+ and CD8+ TEMRA cells. The TCR originated in a human donor with multiple sclerosis. Sequencing was carried out using CD8+ T cells from PBMCs.

At the DNA level, the sequence is TGTGCCAGCGGGGACAGTTTTACAGATACGCAGTATTTT. It translates as CASGDSFTDTQYF. The chain joins TRBV12-3 or TRBV12-4 to TRBJ2-3; the central 7 bases match TRBD1. The CDR3 has 13 amino acids, counting the end cysteine and phenylalanine. Left in the record is the CDR3 DNA by itself, 39 bases read in frame from the first base. Trimmed from V: 8 bases; trimmed from J: 3 bases; junction bases lacking a gene match: 5.